Listed below are T cell receptor beta chains from one sample, sequenced in a study of blood T cell repertoires in COVID-19. Assay: immunoSEQ multiplex PCR; the TCRdb copy retains only in-frame clones and omits some. The table lists 150,000 to 200,000 clones, about 89% of them singletons. Sequenced: PBMCs or T cells enriched from blood (not recorded which). The receptors come from a woman aged 18-35 years who had recovered from COVID-19. Both conserved end residues are part of each CDR3. A D gene is named only where the DNA matches it firmly. Clone size appears in some rows only: once, few, many, or a class for an expanded clone.

CASSQGWIGSSTNEKLFF	TGCGCCAGCAGCCAAGGATGGATCGGGTCATCAACTAATGAAAAACTGTTTTTT	.	TRBV4-1	TRBJ1-4	.
CASSLATGNHSPLHF	TGTGCCAGCAGTTTAGCGACAGGGAATCATTCACCCCTCCACTTT	.	TRBV28	TRBJ1-6	TRBD1
CASTYRANFANYGYTF	TGTGCCAGTACTTACAGGGCGAATTTCGCTAACTATGGCTACACCTTC	.	TRBV19	TRBJ1-2	.
CASSQDTGGSYEQYF	TGTGCCAGCAGCCAAGATACCGGAGGCTCCTACGAGCAGTACTTC	few	TRBV4-2	TRBJ2-7	.
CASSLYPSSYNEQFF	TGTGCCAGCAGCTTATACCCGAGCTCCTACAATGAGCAGTTCTTC	.	TRBV7-3	TRBJ2-1	.
CASSQFQGFSSGNTIYF	TGTGCCAGCAGCCAATTCCAGGGCTTTAGCTCTGGAAACACCATATATTTT	.	TRBV4-2	TRBJ1-3	.
CASSERTGGTGELFF	TGTGCCAGCAGCGAGCGGACAGGGGGCACCGGGGAGCTGTTTTTT	.	TRBV9	TRBJ2-2	TRBD1
CATWRGGAGEKLFF	TGTGCCACTTGGCGGGGGGGCGCGGGTGAAAAACTGTTTTTT	.	TRBV11-2	TRBJ1-4	.
CSYRSPPNSNQPQHF	TGCAGCTACCGGTCCCCGCCTAATAGCAATCAGCCCCAGCATTTT	.	TRBV29-1	TRBJ1-5	.
CASSWLSYNEQFF	TGTGCCAGCAGTTGGCTCTCCTACAATGAGCAGTTCTTC	.	TRBV12-3/TRBV12-4	TRBJ2-1	.
CASSPAGGRAPWEQFF	TGTGCCAGCAGCCCTGCTGGCGGGAGGGCCCCTTGGGAGCAGTTCTTC	.	TRBV6-2/TRBV6-3	TRBJ2-1	TRBD2
CASSPKVSGVSGNTIYF	TGTGCCAGCTCACCTAAGGTTTCGGGGGTCTCTGGAAACACCATATATTTT	.	TRBV18	TRBJ1-3	.
CAWNPGLMSSGNTIYF	TGTGCCTGGAATCCGGGACTCATGAGCTCTGGAAACACCATATATTTT	few	TRBV30	TRBJ1-3	.
CSASLPGQGARANEKLFF	TGCAGTGCTAGTCTTCCGGGACAGGGGGCTAGGGCTAATGAAAAACTGTTTTTT	.	TRBV20-1	TRBJ1-4	TRBD1
CASSSGGGFSTDTQYF	TGTGCCAGCAGTAGCGGTGGGGGGTTCAGCACAGATACGCAGTATTTT	.	TRBV28	TRBJ2-3	.
CASSLLLRQGHEPQHF	TGTGCCAGCAGTTTACTTCTTCGACAGGGACATGAGCCCCAGCATTTT	.	TRBV28	TRBJ1-5	TRBD1
CASSYSQGAYSYEQYF	TGTGCCAGCAGTTATTCCCAGGGGGCTTACTCCTACGAGCAGTACTTC	.	TRBV6-5	TRBJ2-7	TRBD1
CASSYSFFGLAGTDTQYF	TGTGCCAGCAGTTACTCTTTTTTCGGGCTAGCGGGAACAGATACGCAGTATTTT	.	TRBV6-2/TRBV6-3	TRBJ2-3	TRBD2
CASSISLPPGNEQFF	TGTGCCAGCAGCATATCTTTGCCCCCGGGAAATGAGCAGTTCTTC	.	TRBV27	TRBJ2-1	.
CASSPVGAGSGNTIYF	TGTGCCAGCAGCCCCGTAGGGGCAGGGTCCGGAAACACCATATATTTT	.	TRBV7-2	TRBJ1-3	.
CASSAGLAGEGEQFF	TGTGCCAGCAGCGCGGGACTAGCGGGAGAGGGTGAGCAGTTCTTC	.	TRBV7-8	TRBJ2-1	TRBD2
CASSSPSVTVSGNTIYF	TGTGCCAGCAGCTCCCCATCCGTGACAGTCTCTGGAAACACCATATATTTT	.	TRBV12-1	TRBJ1-3	.
CASSPSRISGRNEQYF	TGTGCCAGCAGCCCCTCCCGTATTAGCGGGAGGAACGAGCAGTACTTC	.	TRBV5-4	TRBJ2-7	TRBD2
CASSAGGSQPQHF	TGTGCCAGCAGCGCCGGGGGGTCTCAGCCCCAGCATTTT	few	TRBV7-6	TRBJ1-5	.
CASSLHMVGSPLHF	TGTGCCAGCAGTTTACACATGGTTGGTTCACCCCTCCACTTT	once	TRBV28	TRBJ1-6	.
CASSDVSGDTQYF	TGTGCCAGCAGTGACGTTTCGGGAGATACGCAGTATTTT	.	TRBV6-4	TRBJ2-3	.
CASSQGQGKHEQFF	TGCGCCAGCAGCCAGGGACAGGGGAAGCATGAGCAGTTCTTC	.	TRBV4-3	TRBJ2-1	TRBD1
CASSLMGGGRSYEQYF	TGTGCCAGCAGCTTAATGGGCGGGGGACGTTCCTACGAGCAGTACTTC	.	TRBV7-8	TRBJ2-7	TRBD2
CASSQGLAGQYEQYF	TGCGCCAGCAGCCAAGGGCTAGCGGGTCAGTACGAGCAGTACTTC	few	TRBV4-3	TRBJ2-7	TRBD2
CASSVTVAGAGELFF	TGTGCCAGCAGCGTAACGGTAGCGGGAGCCGGGGAGCTGTTTTTT	.	TRBV9	TRBJ2-2	TRBD2
CSVEGATSGNPNTGELFF	TGCAGCGTTGAAGGGGCGACTAGCGGGAACCCGAACACCGGGGAGCTGTTTTTT	once	TRBV29-1	TRBJ2-2	TRBD2
CASRISGKVYEQYF	TGTGCCAGCAGGATTAGCGGGAAGGTCTACGAGCAGTACTTC	.	TRBV7-2	TRBJ2-7	TRBD2
CASSQGRTSNYNEQFF	TGTGCCAGCAGCCAAGGCAGGACTAGTAATTACAATGAGCAGTTCTTC	once	TRBV3-1/TRBV3-2	TRBJ2-1	TRBD2
CASSLWESPGYGEQFF	TGCGCCAGCAGCTTATGGGAGAGCCCTGGGTACGGTGAGCAGTTCTTC	few	TRBV5-1	TRBJ2-1	.
CASYPGDSETQYF	TGTGCCAGCTACCCTGGGGACTCGGAGACCCAGTACTTC	.	TRBV7-9	TRBJ2-5	.
CASHIAGNYGYTF	TGTGCCAGCCACATAGCAGGGAACTATGGCTACACCTTC	.	TRBV7-9	TRBJ1-2	.
CASRGSNQPQHF	TGCGCCAGCCGGGGGAGCAATCAGCCCCAGCATTTT	.	TRBV10-2	TRBJ1-5	.
CASSLGREAGNTIYF	TGTGCCAGCAGCTTAGGCAGGGAGGCTGGAAACACCATATATTTT	.	TRBV7-9	TRBJ1-3	.
CASSEKYGGRAFNEQFF	TGTGCCAGCAGTGAAAAGTACGGCGGGAGGGCATTCAATGAGCAGTTCTTC	.	TRBV2	TRBJ2-1	TRBD2
CASSKGVDTEAFF	TGTGCCAGCAGTAAGGGGGTAGACACTGAAGCTTTCTTT	.	TRBV27	TRBJ1-1	.
CASTSGNTDTQYF	TGTGCCAGCACTAGCGGCAACACAGATACGCAGTATTTT	.	TRBV2	TRBJ2-3	TRBD2
CASSYSRGGYTF	TGTGCCAGCAGTTACTCAAGGGGAGGCTACACCTTC	.	TRBV6-5	TRBJ1-2	.
CASTSGASTDTQYF	TGCGCCAGCACCTCGGGAGCCTCCACAGATACGCAGTATTTT	.	TRBV5-1	TRBJ2-3	.
CASSWQGGRTDTQYF	TGTGCCAGCAGTTGGCAGGGAGGTCGAACAGATACGCAGTATTTT	.	TRBV2	TRBJ2-3	.
CATSRVTSTDTQYF	TGTGCCACCAGCAGAGTAACTAGCACAGATACGCAGTATTTT	.	TRBV15	TRBJ2-3	.